This TCR beta chain was sequenced for a study of T cells in tumors after PD-1 blockade. For the study at large: Either cemiplimab 350 mg every 2 weeks or pembrolizumab 200 mg every 3 weeks was given.

Sequencing used immunoSEQ multiplex PCR; TCRdb keeps in-frame clones, though not all of them. The sample holds 15,000 to 25,000 clones, 65% to 85% seen once. V was clipped by 7 bases and J by 2 bases, with 5 bases between them. The CDR3 is made up of 11 amino acids. Germline V gene lookup returns CDR1 MNHEY and CDR2 SMNVEV (reference sequence). This clone showed up just once. Source: PBMCs, taken after anti-PD-1 therapy. The sequence was collected from a human donor with advanced basal cell or squamous cell carcinoma (not recorded which). V is TRBV27 and J is TRBJ1-1, with D unclear. The CDR3 sequence is CASNDNTEAFF. The CDR3 coding sequence is TGTGCCAGCAACGACAACACTGAAGCTTTCTTT.